The 28 T cell receptor beta chains presented below share a single source sample, sequenced in a study of OX40 agonist ivuxolimab in advanced cancers. The method was immunoSEQ multiplex PCR; TCRdb's version includes in-frame clones alone and lacks a portion of them. The sample has 75,000 to 100,000 clones; approximately 84% are singletons. The specimen comprised CD4+ or CD8+ T cells sorted from blood, sampled in a trial of the OX40 agonist ivuxolimab. All receptors come from an adult with an advanced solid tumor such as melanoma, head and neck, liver or kidney cancer.

Only one count was recorded for this clone. The chain uses TRBV11-3 and TRBJ2-3, with 12 bases matching TRBD2. The germline V gene encodes CDR1 SGHNT and CDR2 YENEEA. The CDR3 has 14 amino acids. Trimming removed 5 bases from V and 7 bases from J; junction bases left unmatched: 4. The CDR3 nucleotides are TGTGCCAGCAGCCCTAGCGGGGGGGCATATACGCAGTATTTT. Translation: CASSPSGGAYTQYF.

The J gene is TRBJ2-7, the V gene TRBV7-2, with D hard to call. Germline V CDR1 and CDR2: SGHTA, FQGNSA. The CDR3 totals 14 residues. Trimming pared 1 base from V and 2 bases from J, leaving 9 bases between. The CDR3: CASSLGGEPYEQYF. The CDR3 DNA reads TGTGCCAGCAGCTTAGGAGGAGAGCCCTACGAGCAGTACTTC. Complete variable domain (other parts from reference TRBV7-2 and TRBJ2-7): GAGVSQSPSNKVTEKGKDVELRCDPISGHTALYWYRQSLGQGLEFLIYFQGNSAPDKSGLPSDRFSAERTGGSVSTLTIQRTQQEDSAVYLCASSLGGEPYEQYFGPGTRLTVT.

V is TRBV6-6 and J is TRBJ2-7; a possible D gene is TRBD2 (6 bases). Trimming shortened V by 8 bases and J by 9 bases, and 20 bases separated the two germline ends. CDR1 and CDR2 (germline): MNHNY, SVGAGI (reference sequence). This CDR3 is 13 amino acids long. CDR3 nucleotide sequence: TGTGCCAGCCGGGGACTTCAACCACTTCGGCAGTACTTC. Residues: CASRGLQPLRQYF.

A note on this clone: The junction departs from the called germline gene at one end, perhaps through a read error. The chain employs TRBV7-2 and TRBJ2-7; a possible D gene is TRBD2 (5 bases). The length of the CDR3 is 12 residues. Germline CDR1 is SGHTA and CDR2 is FQGNSA. This chain's CDR3 is CASSLARYEQYF. The CDR3 DNA is TGTGCCAGCAGTTTAGCGCGGTACGAGCAGTACTTC.

This clone was recorded a few times. The chain links TRBV10-3 to TRBJ2-1; 14 nucleotides line up with TRBD2. The ends lost 0 bases at V and 6 bases at J; junction bases unmatched: 1. Germline CDR1 and CDR2: ENHRY and SYGVKD. The CDR3 loop spans 16 amino acids. This chain's CDR3 is CAISESTSGRANEQFF. Written as DNA, the CDR3 is TGTGCCATCAGTGAGTCGACTAGCGGGAGGGCCAATGAGCAGTTCTTC.

This clone was counted once. The chain has TRBV7-2 and TRBJ1-3; no reliable D call. CDR1 is SGHTA, CDR2 FQGNSA, per germline. The ends were cut back, 5 bases at V and 2 bases at J, with 16 bases in the middle. The CDR3 runs 16 residues. CDR3 sequence: CASSQPPILAGNTIYF. The CDR3, as DNA: TGTGCCAGCAGCCAACCCCCTATCTTAGCTGGAAACACCATATATTTT.

V is TRBV20-1 and J is TRBJ1-2; D perhaps matches TRBD1 (6 bases). CDR3 length: 11 amino acids. Per germline, CDR1 DFQATT and CDR2 SNEGSKA (reference sequence). CDR3: CSPGANYGYTF. For the CDR3, the DNA is TGCAGCCCAGGGGCTAACTATGGCTACACCTTC.

V and J are TRBV13 and TRBJ1-2, with D possibly matching TRBD1 (6 bases). Looked up from germline, CDR1 is PRHDT and CDR2 is FYEKMQ (reference sequence). Trimming cost V 4 bases and J 7 bases, with 16 bases left between them. CDR3 length: 14 residues. CDR3 in amino acids: CASSSTDRWGGYTF. The DNA for the CDR3 is TGTGCCAGCAGCTCCACCGACAGGTGGGGTGGCTACACCTTC.

This chain links TRBV7-2 with TRBJ1-4, with D unclear. The CDR3 is 14 amino acids. Trimming stripped 5 bases from V and 8 bases from J, with 15 bases between. CDR1 SGHTA and CDR2 FQGNSA come from the germline V gene. In nucleotides, the CDR3 is TGTGCCAGCAGCCGCGACGGCGGGGAAGAAAAACTGTTTTTT. It codes for CASSRDGGEEKLFF.

The sample holds one count of this clone. CDR3 amino acids: CASAGLAEETQYF. Here the CDR3 DNA reads TGTGCCAGCGCGGGACTAGCGGAAGAGACCCAGTACTTC. The V and J genes are TRBV2 and TRBJ2-5, with 11 bases aligning to TRBD2. CDR3 length: 13 residues. J gave up 3 bases and V 8 bases, and 2 bases lay outside the gene matches. Looked up from germline, CDR1 is SNHLY and CDR2 is FYNNEI.

The genes are TRBV6-6 and TRBJ2-6, with D possibly called TRBD1 or TRBD2 (5 bases each). The germline CDR1 and CDR2 sequences are MNHNY and SVGAGI (reference sequence). The length of the CDR3 is 15 residues. The V gene lost 4 bases and the J gene lost 2 bases, with 9 bases spanning the gap. CDR3 loop: CASSLEGTGANVLTF. CDR3 nucleotides: TGTGCCAGCAGTTTAGAGGGGACTGGGGCCAACGTCCTGACTTTC.

This rearrangement joins TRBV18 to TRBJ1-2; tentative D call: TRBD1 (6 bases). The CDR3 is made up of 15 amino acids. Per the germline V gene, CDR1 is KGHSH and CDR2 is LQKENI. The V and J ends lost 0 bases and 3 bases respectively, with 11 bases between them. CDR3 nucleotide sequence: TGTGCCAGCTCACCACCGAACAGGGTGGACTATGGCTACACCTTC. It translates to CASSPPNRVDYGYTF.

The V call is TRBV28, the J call TRBJ2-5; 7 nucleotides agree with TRBD2. The CDR3 runs to 15 residues. Per the germline V gene, CDR1 is MDHEN and CDR2 is SYDVKM. J was trimmed by 2 bases and V by 2 bases; bases with no gene match: 5. The CDR3 is CASSLMTSNQETQYF. CDR3 nucleotides: TGTGCCAGCAGTTTAATGACTAGCAATCAAGAGACCCAGTACTTC.

This clone appeared a single time. This rearrangement joins TRBV20-1 to TRBJ2-7, with D unresolved. The V gene lost 6 bases and the J gene lost 3 bases, with 9 bases spanning the gap. Germline-derived CDR1 and CDR2 are DFQATT and SNEGSKA (reference sequence). This CDR3 is 11 amino acids long. In nucleotides, the CDR3 is TGCAGTGCCAGGTCCCTCTACGAGCAGTACTTC. Its protein product is CSARSLYEQYF.

J is TRBJ2-3 and V is TRBV15, with 9 bases lining up with TRBD1. Germline CDR1 and CDR2: LNHNV and YYDKDF (reference sequence). After removal of 8 bases from V and 5 bases from J, the junction contained 11 bases not matched to a gene. This CDR3 comprises 15 residues. This CDR3 reads CATSPGTGWGDTQYF. As DNA, the CDR3 is TGTGCCACCTCTCCCGGGACAGGGTGGGGAGATACGCAGTATTTT.

This chain uses TRBV9 with TRBJ1-3; D is perhaps TRBD1 (5 bases). Trimming pared 4 bases from V and 0 bases from J, leaving 11 bases between. This CDR3 spans 15 amino acids. Germline assignment: CDR1 SGDLS and CDR2 YYNGEE. Written as DNA, the CDR3 is TGTGCCAGCAGCCCCCCGGGACTCTCTGGAAACACCATATATTTT. It codes for CASSPPGLSGNTIYF.

The chain has TRBV21-1 and TRBJ2-3. TRBV21-1 is a listed pseudogene. The CDR3 sequence is 14 residues long. The CDR3 sequence is CASSKWRGTDTQYF. For the CDR3, the DNA is TGTGCCAGCAGCAAATGGAGGGGGACAGATACGCAGTATTTT.

The chain has TRBV18 and TRBJ1-1, with 8 bases that match TRBD1. The CDR3 is made up of 15 amino acids. J gave up 4 bases and V 2 bases, and 6 bases lay outside the gene matches. CDR1 KGHSH and CDR2 LQKENI come from the germline V gene. The CDR3 DNA reads TGTGCCAGCTCACCATCCGCAGGGGGCAGCACTGAAGCTTTCTTT. This gives the protein CASSPSAGGSTEAFF.

This clone has only one observation. This chain links TRBV4-2 with TRBJ2-3; 12 bases match TRBD2. CDR1 and CDR2 from the germline V gene are LGHNA and YNFKEQ. CDR3 length: 17 residues. V lost 2 bases to trimming and J lost 2 bases; unmatched junction nucleotides: 5. The CDR3 DNA is TGTGCCAGCAGCCAATGGCTAGCGGGGGGGAACACAGATACGCAGTATTTT. It encodes CASSQWLAGGNTDTQYF.

CDR3 loop: CASSAGTGVYADTQYF. The CDR3 nucleotides are TGTGCCAGCAGTGCCGGGACAGGGGTATATGCAGATACGCAGTATTTT. The chain employs TRBV25-1 and TRBJ2-3; 10 bases align to TRBD1. With 4 bases clipped from V and 4 bases from J, the junction kept 8 bases outside the gene matches. The CDR3 has 16 residues. The germline V gene encodes CDR1 MGHDK and CDR2 SYGVNS.

The rearrangement uses TRBV7-9 and TRBJ1-2, with TRBD1 identical over 7 bases. Germline V gene sequence: CDR1 SEHNR, CDR2 FQNEAQ (reference sequence). After removal of 5 bases from V and 0 bases from J, the junction contained 6 bases not matched to a gene. The CDR3 has 15 amino acids. The CDR3 is CASSRQGLANYGYTF. The CDR3, as DNA: TGTGCCAGCAGCCGACAGGGTTTAGCTAACTATGGCTACACCTTC.

This chain links TRBV2 with TRBJ2-1; possibly TRBD1 or TRBD2 for D (5 bases each). Germline V gives CDR1 SNHLY, CDR2 FYNNEI. The CDR3 runs to 15 residues. Between the trimmed V and J ends, which lost 7 bases and 4 bases, there was a span of 17 bases. The CDR3 nucleotides read TGTGCCAGCACCCTCTTGGGGGAAGGGTACAATGAGCAGTTCTTC. This translates into CASTLLGEGYNEQFF.

The chain carries TRBV5-1 and TRBJ1-2; a possible D gene is TRBD1 (6 bases). V dropped 3 bases and J dropped 4 bases, with 10 bases sitting between them. The CDR3 has 13 amino acids. CDR1 SGHRS and CDR2 YFSETQ come from the germline V gene. The DNA for the CDR3 is TGCGCCAGCAGCTCACAGGGCGGCTATGGCTACACCTTC. Translated, it gives CASSSQGGYGYTF.

In DNA, the CDR3 is TGTGCCACCAGCAGCCGCCGGGACAGGGTCGCAGATACGCAGTATTTT. Its translation: CATSSRRDRVADTQYF. This rearrangement joins TRBV15 to TRBJ2-3; 9 bases are shared with TRBD1. Germline lookup yields CDR1 LNHNV and CDR2 YYDKDF (reference sequence). The CDR3 spans 16 residues. V was clipped by 3 bases and J by 4 bases; unmatched bases: 8.

The chain links TRBV6-1 to TRBJ1-1; TRBD1 matches at 7 bases. The CDR3 consists of 13 residues. The junction had 6 bases not matched to a gene; V was cut back by 6 bases and J by 5 bases. Germline loops: CDR1 MNHNS, CDR2 SASEGT. The CDR3 loop is CASRDRPGTEAFF. In nucleotides, the CDR3 is TGTGCCAGCAGGGACAGGCCGGGGACTGAAGCTTTCTTT.

This rearrangement joins TRBV27 to TRBJ2-7, with D perhaps TRBD1 (6 bases). Per germline, CDR1 MNHEY and CDR2 SMNVEV (reference sequence). The CDR3 is 14 residues long. V lost 3 bases and J lost 5, with 14 bases in between. The CDR3 bases are TGTGCCAGCAGTTTCGGACAGACACCCCACGAGCAGTACTTC. Protein sequence: CASSFGQTPHEQYF.

This clone was detected only once. The J gene is TRBJ2-3, the V gene TRBV6-4; no clear D. Germline lookup yields CDR1 MRHNA and CDR2 SNTAGT. The CDR3 extends over 15 amino acids. V dropped 5 bases and J dropped 2 bases, with 14 bases sitting between them. CDR3 sequence: CASSPQSGLTDTQYF. The DNA for the CDR3 is TGTGCCAGCAGTCCCCAATCGGGCCTCACAGATACGCAGTATTTT.

The chain carries TRBV2 and TRBJ2-7; possible D gene TRBD2, 6 bases. V lost 9 bases and J 1 base, leaving 13 bases between the germline ends. Germline V gene lookup returns CDR1 SNHLY and CDR2 FYNNEI. The CDR3 has 13 residues. The CDR3 coding sequence is TGTGCCAGACGACTAGTAAGTTCCTACGAGCAGTACTTC. Protein product: CARRLVSSYEQYF.